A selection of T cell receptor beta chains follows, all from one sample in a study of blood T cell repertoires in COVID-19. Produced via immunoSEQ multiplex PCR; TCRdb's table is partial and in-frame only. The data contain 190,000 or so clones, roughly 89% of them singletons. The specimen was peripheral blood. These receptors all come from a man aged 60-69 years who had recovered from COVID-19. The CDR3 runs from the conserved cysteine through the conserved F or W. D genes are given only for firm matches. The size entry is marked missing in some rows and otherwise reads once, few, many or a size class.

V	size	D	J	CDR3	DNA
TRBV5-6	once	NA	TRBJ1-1	CASSLFQGLDTEAFF	TGTGCCAGCAGCTTGTTCCAGGGTTTGGACACTGAAGCTTTCTTT
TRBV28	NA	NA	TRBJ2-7	CASSLGARGRAEQYF	TGTGCCAGCAGTTTAGGCGCCAGGGGTCGGGCCGAGCAGTACTTC
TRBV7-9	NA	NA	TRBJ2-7	CASSFSSQGYEQYF	TGTGCCAGCAGCTTTAGTTCGCAGGGCTACGAGCAGTACTTC
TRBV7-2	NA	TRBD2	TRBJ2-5	CASSLPGGRETQYF	TGTGCCAGCAGCTTACCGGGAGGGCGGGAGACCCAGTACTTC
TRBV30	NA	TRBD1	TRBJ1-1	CAWSSGQVEAFF	TGTGCCTGGAGCTCCGGACAGGTTGAAGCTTTCTTT
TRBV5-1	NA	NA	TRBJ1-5	CASSPGGGYSNQPQHF	TGCGCCAGCAGCCCAGGCGGAGGGTATAGCAATCAGCCCCAGCATTTT
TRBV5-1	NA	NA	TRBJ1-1	CATSRVLNTEAFF	TGCGCCACCTCCCGGGTCTTAAACACTGAAGCTTTCTTT
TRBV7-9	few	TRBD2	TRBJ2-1	CASSPPGRADGGEQFF	TGTGCCAGCAGCCCTCCCGGGAGGGCCGATGGAGGTGAGCAGTTCTTC
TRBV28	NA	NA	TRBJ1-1	CASSQITGVMNTEAFF	TGTGCCAGCAGCCAGATTACGGGGGTCATGAACACTGAAGCTTTCTTT
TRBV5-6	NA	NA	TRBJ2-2	CASSSRGGKRVTGELFF	TGTGCCAGCAGCTCTCGCGGCGGGAAAAGAGTCACCGGGGAGCTGTTTTTT
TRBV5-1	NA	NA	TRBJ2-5	CASSYYRVQETQYF	TGCGCCAGCAGCTATTACAGGGTCCAAGAGACCCAGTACTTC
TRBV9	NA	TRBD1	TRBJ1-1	CASSVGGTGGMNTEAFF	TGTGCCAGCAGCGTAGGTGGGACAGGGGGGATGAACACTGAAGCTTTCTTT
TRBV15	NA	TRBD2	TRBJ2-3	CATSRPDSGTSGSTDTQYF	TGTGCCACCAGCAGACCCGACTCCGGGACTAGCGGGAGCACAGATACGCAGTATTTT
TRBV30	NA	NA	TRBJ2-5	CAWSSPTRSQETQYF	TGTGCCTGGAGTTCCCCGACTAGAAGCCAAGAGACCCAGTACTTC
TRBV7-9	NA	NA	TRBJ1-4	CASSLHGSNEKLFF	TGTGCCAGCAGCTTACACGGTTCTAATGAAAAACTGTTTTTT
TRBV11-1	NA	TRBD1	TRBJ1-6	CASSSPQGSPLHF	TGTGCCAGCAGTTCTCCACAGGGGTCACCCCTCCACTTT